This TCR beta chain was sequenced for a study of T cell changes during pregnancy in multiple sclerosis. The table lists this clone with a count of one. Measured with immunoSEQ multiplex PCR; TCRdb has only the in-frame clones, and not every one. The table has fewer than 55,000 clones, around 90% seen once. With 7 bases clipped from V and 0 bases from J, the junction kept 2 bases outside the gene matches. This CDR3 comprises 14 residues. Germline V gene sequence: CDR1 MNHEY, CDR2 SMNVEV (reference sequence). The chain employs TRBV27 and TRBJ2-3; 9 positions match TRBD2. The specimen comprised peripheral blood, sampled after pregnancy. The origin of this receptor is a female donor in good health, enrolled as a control in a pregnancy study. The DNA for the CDR3 is TGTGCCAGCACTCTAGCGGGGAGCACAGATACGCAGTATTTT. This codes for CASTLAGSTDTQYF.